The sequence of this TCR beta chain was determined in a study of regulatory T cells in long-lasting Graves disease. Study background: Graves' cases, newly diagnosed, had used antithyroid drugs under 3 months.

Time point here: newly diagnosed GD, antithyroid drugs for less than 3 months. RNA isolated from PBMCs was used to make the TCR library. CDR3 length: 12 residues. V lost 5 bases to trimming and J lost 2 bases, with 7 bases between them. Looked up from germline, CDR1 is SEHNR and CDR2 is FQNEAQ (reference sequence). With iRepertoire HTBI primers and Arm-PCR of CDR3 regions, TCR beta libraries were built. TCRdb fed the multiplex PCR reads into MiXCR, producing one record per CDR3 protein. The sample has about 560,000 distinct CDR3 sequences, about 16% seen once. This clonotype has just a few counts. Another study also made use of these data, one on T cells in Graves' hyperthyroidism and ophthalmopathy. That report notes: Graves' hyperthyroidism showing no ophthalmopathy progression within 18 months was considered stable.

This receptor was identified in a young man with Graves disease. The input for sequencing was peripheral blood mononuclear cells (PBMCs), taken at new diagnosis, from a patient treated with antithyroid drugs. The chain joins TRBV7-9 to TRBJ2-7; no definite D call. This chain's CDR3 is CASSALAYEQYF. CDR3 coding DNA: TGTGCCAGCAGCGCACTGGCCTACGAGCAGTACTTC. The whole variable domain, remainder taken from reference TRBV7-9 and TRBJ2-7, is DTGVSQNPRHKITKRGQNVTFRCDPISEHNRLYWYRQTLGQGPEFLTYFQNEAQLEKSRLLSDRFSAERPKGSFSTLEIQRTEQGDSAMYLCASSALAYEQYFGPGTRLTVT.